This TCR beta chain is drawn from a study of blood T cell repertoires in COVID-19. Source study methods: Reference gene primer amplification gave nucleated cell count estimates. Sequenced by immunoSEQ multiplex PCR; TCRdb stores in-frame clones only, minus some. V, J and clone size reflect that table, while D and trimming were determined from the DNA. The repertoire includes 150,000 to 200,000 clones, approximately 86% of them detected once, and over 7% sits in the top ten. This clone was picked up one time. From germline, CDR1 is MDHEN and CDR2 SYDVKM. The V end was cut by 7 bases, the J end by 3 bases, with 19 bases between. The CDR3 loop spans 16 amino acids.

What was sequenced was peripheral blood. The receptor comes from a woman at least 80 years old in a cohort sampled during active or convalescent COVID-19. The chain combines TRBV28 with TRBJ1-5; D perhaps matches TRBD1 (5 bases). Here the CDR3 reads CASIGGGGAPNQPQHF. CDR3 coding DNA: TGTGCCAGCATTGGGGGGGGAGGGGCACCCAATCAGCCCCAGCATTTT. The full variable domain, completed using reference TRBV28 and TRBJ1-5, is DVKVTQSSRYLVKRTGEKVFLECVQDMDHENMFWYRQDPGLGLRLIYFSYDVKMKEKGDIPEGYSVSREKKERFSLILESASTNQTSMYLCASIGGGGAPNQPQHFGDGTRLSIL.